Following are 9 T cell receptor beta chains from one sample sequenced in a study of early T cells in non-severe SARS-CoV-2 infection. Using its own MiXCR run on the 5' RACE reads, TCRdb lists one record per CDR3 protein. The repertoire includes roughly 24,000 distinct CDR3 sequences, around 3.5% of them detected once, and 4.5% to 6% sits in the top ten. Sequenced sample: whole blood. All receptors derive from an adult who was a healthcare worker with PCR-confirmed SARS-CoV-2 infection or an uninfected control (not recorded which).

The rearrangement links TRBV5-1 to TRBJ1-6, with D maybe TRBD1 (5 bases). The germline gives CDR1 SGHRS, CDR2 YFSETQ. The CDR3 runs to 15 residues. Trimming removed 6 bases from V and 7 bases from J, with 17 bases in between. CDR3 nucleotides: TGCGCCAGCACCCCATCCGGGACGGAGAATTCACCCCTCCACTTT. This sequence encodes CASTPSGTENSPLHF.

This clonotype was counted many times. V and J are TRBV7-3 and TRBJ1-1, with TRBD1 matching over 8 bases. The CDR3 extends over 15 amino acids. After removal of 5 bases from V and 0 bases from J, the junction contained 5 bases not matched to a gene. CDR1 and CDR2 (germline): SGHTA, FQGTGA. Written as DNA, the CDR3 is TGTGCCAGCAGCCAAAGGACAGGGATGAACACTGAAGCTTTCTTT. Translated, it gives CASSQRTGMNTEAFF.

This clonotype is medium-sized within its sample. The rearrangement links TRBV24-1 to TRBJ2-1; unclear D gene. Trimming shortened V by 9 bases and J by 3 bases, and 8 bases separated the two germline ends. This CDR3 is built from 12 residues. The germline CDR1 and CDR2 sequences are KGHDR and SFDVKD. CDR3 sequence: CATAVDYNEQFF. Here the CDR3 DNA reads TGTGCCACCGCCGTGGACTACAATGAGCAGTTCTTC.

This clonotype was counted a few times. Compared with germline, one end of the junction differs, possibly owing to a read error. The V call is TRBV14, the J call TRBJ1-1; D may be TRBD1 (6 bases). Germline CDR1 SGHDN, CDR2 FVKESK. The CDR3 runs 16 residues. This chain's CDR3 is CASSPLWGGTDTEVFF. The CDR3 coding sequence is TGTGCCAGCAGCCCCTTGTGGGGGGGCACTGACACTGAAGTTTTCTTT.

Comments on this clonotype: It may be a read error: a sequence one base away is much more abundant. V and J are TRBV11-2 and TRBJ2-7; tentatively, D is TRBD1 (5 bases). The CDR3 has 15 residues. The germline gives CDR1 SGHAT, CDR2 FQNNGV. CDR3 coding DNA: TGTGTCAGCAGCTTAGAGGTCTCTGGCAGGGCCGAGCAGTACTTC. Residues: CVSSLEVSGRAEQYF.

This clonotype has ten or more counts. An end of the junction does not agree with germline; a read error may underlie this. The chain couples TRBV6-5 to TRBJ2-7; 9 nucleotides match TRBD1. Germline V CDR1 and CDR2: MNHEY, SVGAGI. The length of the CDR3 is 15 residues. CDR3 sequence reads: CASSDSGQGSYEQYF. CDR3 in DNA: TGTGCCAGCAGTGACTCGGGACAGGGCTCCTACGAGCAGTACTTC.

Points on this clonotype: A much larger clonotype is one base distant, so this may be a read error. This chain uses TRBV7-6 with TRBJ1-4, with D possibly TRBD1 on 5 matching bases. V was cut by 4 bases and J by 7 bases, with 16 bases left in between. The CDR3 is made up of 15 amino acids. Germline values: CDR1 SGHVS, CDR2 FNYEAQ. The CDR3 nucleotides are TGTGCCAGCAGCTCCCGAGACAACGGGGCTGAAAAACTGTTTTTT. Its translation is CASSSRDNGAEKLFF.

This clonotype was counted many times. The rearrangement uses TRBV12-5 and TRBJ1-2; D remains ambiguous. This CDR3 spans 13 amino acids. Germline V CDR1 and CDR2: LGHNT, FRNRAP. V lost 6 bases to trimming and J lost 7 bases, with 15 bases between them. CDR3 sequence: CASGAESESGYTF. The CDR3 coding sequence is TGTGCTAGTGGGGCGGAAAGCGAGTCTGGCTACACCTTC.

This clonotype appeared many times. The chain uses TRBV10-1 and TRBJ2-3; TRBD1 matches at 7 bases. Looked up from germline, CDR1 is WNHNN and CDR2 is SYGVQD (reference sequence). CDR3 size: 13 residues. V lost 4 bases, J lost 4 bases, and 2 bases stayed unmatched. CDR3 sequence reads: CASSVQGADTQYF. The CDR3 nucleotides read TGCGCCAGCAGTGTGCAGGGGGCAGATACGCAGTATTTT.